This T cell receptor beta chain was found in a study of CD8 T cells in ankylosing spondylitis (dated by TCRdb to the late 2010s). Some background on the complete study: The study profiled T cell receptor beta repertoires in healthy donors and ankylosing spondylitis patients to find disease-linked TCR variants. The full study cohort comprised approximately 23 ankylosing spondylitis patients and over 95 healthy donors. Peripheral blood samples were taken, and synovial fluid was additionally collected from ankylosing spondylitis patients. Broad study findings and their caveats: The disease-linked clones were reported as significantly enriched in matched synovial fluid samples from ankylosing spondylitis patients. A TCR beta motif made up of several highly homologous amino acid variants appeared to be characteristic of blood from ankylosing spondylitis patients. Some motif variants were previously reported in synovial fluid and blood of reactive arthritis patients, suggesting common disease-initiation mechanisms. The disease-linked clones had a CD8+ phenotype and were found at relatively low frequencies in peripheral blood.

This clonotype appeared a few times. Its antigen is unknown. No base quality values were provided; no much bigger clone lies one nucleotide off. Sequencing used an Illumina HiSeq 2500. Quantitative 5'-RACE with molecular barcodes was the method used to prepare the TCR beta libraries. The authors' analysis ran thus. A new computational method based on a probabilistic model of VDJ rearrangement was used to identify disease-linked TCR variants. TCRdb cleaned the public reads at Q25 with fastp, built clones with MiXCR and kept in-frame beta chains. Each entry is one CDR3 protein sequence, shown with its most common DNA and genes. The V and J calls here are based on TCRdb, not the publication. Counted in this sample were under 250,000 distinct CDR3 sequences; 30% to 40% of them appeared once. Roughly 4.2% of the sample comes from the top ten. This receptor was taken from a male donor with ankylosing spondylitis or in good health (not recorded which). What was sequenced was blood, either unsorted or a sorted T cell fraction (not recorded which).

The encoded CDR3 is CASSLEGTEAFF. The sequenced DNA is TGCGCCAGCAGCTTGGAGGGGACTGAAGCTTTCTTT. The chain was built from TRBV5-1 and TRBJ1-1; a tentative D call is TRBD1 (5 bases match). CDR1 and CDR2 are read off the germline V gene as SGHRS and YFSETQ. The V and J ends are trimmed by 0 bases and 5 bases, leaving 5 bases between them. The CDR3 has 12 amino acids, counting the end cysteine and phenylalanine. Only CDR3 DNA is held: 36 bases, read in frame from base 1.